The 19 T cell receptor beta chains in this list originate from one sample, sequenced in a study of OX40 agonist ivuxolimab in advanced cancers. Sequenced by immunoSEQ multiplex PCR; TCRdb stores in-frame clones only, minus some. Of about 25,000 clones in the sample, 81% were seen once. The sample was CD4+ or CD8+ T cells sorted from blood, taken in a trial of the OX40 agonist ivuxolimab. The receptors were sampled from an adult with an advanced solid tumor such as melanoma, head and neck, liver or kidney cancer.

The CDR3 DNA follows: TGTGCCAGCAGTTCAGCCCACATTGATAGCAATCAGCCCCAGCATTTT. This gives the protein CASSSAHIDSNQPQHF. The V call is TRBV27, the J call TRBJ1-5; D remains unclear. The CDR3 consists of 16 residues. Per germline, CDR1 MNHEY and CDR2 SMNVEV (reference sequence). V lost 4 bases and J lost 0, with 13 bases in between.

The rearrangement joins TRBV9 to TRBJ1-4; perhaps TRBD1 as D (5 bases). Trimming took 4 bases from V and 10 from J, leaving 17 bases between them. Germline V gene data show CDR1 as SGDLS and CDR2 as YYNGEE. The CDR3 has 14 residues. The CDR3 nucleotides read TGTGCCAGCAGCCCCCGGGGGGGTGAGGGAAAACTGTTTTTT. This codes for CASSPRGGEGKLFF.

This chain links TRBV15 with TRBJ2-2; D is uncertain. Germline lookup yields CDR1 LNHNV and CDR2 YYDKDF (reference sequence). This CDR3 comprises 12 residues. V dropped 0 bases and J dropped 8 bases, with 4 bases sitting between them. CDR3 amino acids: CATSRDGGELFF. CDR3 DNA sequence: TGTGCCACCAGCAGAGATGGAGGGGAGCTGTTTTTT.

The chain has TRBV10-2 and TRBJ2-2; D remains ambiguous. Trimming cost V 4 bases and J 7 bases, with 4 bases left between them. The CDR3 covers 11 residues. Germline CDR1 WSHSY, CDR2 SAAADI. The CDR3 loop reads CASSGYGELFF. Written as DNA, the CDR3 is TGCGCCAGCAGTGGCTACGGGGAGCTGTTTTTT.

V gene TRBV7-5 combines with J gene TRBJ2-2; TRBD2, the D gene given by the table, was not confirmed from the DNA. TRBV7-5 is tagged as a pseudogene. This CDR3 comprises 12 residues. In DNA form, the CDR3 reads TGTGCCAGCAGCTTAACGAGTGGGGAGCTGTTTTTT. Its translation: CASSLTSGELFF.

CDR3 bases: TGCGCCAGCAGCCAATCCGGGACAGGGGTCGATTACGAGCAGTACTTC. Its translation is CASSQSGTGVDYEQYF. The chain recombines TRBV4-3 with TRBJ2-7, with 10 bases matching TRBD1. V dropped 2 bases and J dropped 4; count of bases not matched to a gene: 8. Germline V gives CDR1 LGHNA, CDR2 YSLEER. The CDR3 sequence is 16 residues long.

CDR3 region: CASSLTGGVYTEAFF. CDR3 DNA sequence: TGTGCCAGCAGTTTAACAGGGGGCGTCTACACTGAAGCTTTCTTT. The genes are TRBV27 and TRBJ1-1; 9 bases line up with TRBD1. From germline, CDR1 is MNHEY and CDR2 SMNVEV (reference sequence). The CDR3 sequence is 15 residues long. J gave up 3 bases and V 2 bases, and 4 bases lay outside the gene matches.

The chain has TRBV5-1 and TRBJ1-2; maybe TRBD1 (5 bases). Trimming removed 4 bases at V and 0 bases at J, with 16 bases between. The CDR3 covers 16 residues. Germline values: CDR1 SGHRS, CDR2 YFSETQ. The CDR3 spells CASSQYPTATNYGYTF. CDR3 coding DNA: TGCGCCAGCAGCCAATACCCGACAGCGACTAACTATGGCTACACCTTC.

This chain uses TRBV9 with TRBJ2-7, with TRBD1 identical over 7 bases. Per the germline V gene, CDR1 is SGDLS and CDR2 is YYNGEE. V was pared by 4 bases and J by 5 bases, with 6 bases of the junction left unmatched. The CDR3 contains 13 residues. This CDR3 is CASSPPQGDEQYF. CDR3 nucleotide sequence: TGTGCCAGCAGCCCACCCCAGGGGGACGAGCAGTACTTC.

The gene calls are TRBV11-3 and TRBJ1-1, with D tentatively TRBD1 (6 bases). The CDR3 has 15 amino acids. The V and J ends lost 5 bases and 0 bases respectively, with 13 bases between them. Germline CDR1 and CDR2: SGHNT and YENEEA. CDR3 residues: CASSPRRGMNTEAFF. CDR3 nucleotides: TGTGCCAGCAGCCCCCGGAGGGGGATGAACACTGAAGCTTTCTTT.

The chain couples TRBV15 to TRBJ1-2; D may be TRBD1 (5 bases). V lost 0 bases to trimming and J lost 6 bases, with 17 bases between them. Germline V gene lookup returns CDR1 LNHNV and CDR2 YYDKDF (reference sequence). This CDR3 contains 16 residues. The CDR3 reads CATSRDHGPGEDGYTF. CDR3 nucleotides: TGTGCCACCAGCAGAGATCATGGCCCGGGGGAGGATGGCTACACCTTC.

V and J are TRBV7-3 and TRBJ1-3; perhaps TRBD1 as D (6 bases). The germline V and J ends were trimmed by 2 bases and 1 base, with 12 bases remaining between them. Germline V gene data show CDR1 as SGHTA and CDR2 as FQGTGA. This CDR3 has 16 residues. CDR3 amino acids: CASSLGGIGSGNTIYF. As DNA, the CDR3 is TGTGCCAGCAGCTTAGGGGGCATCGGATCTGGAAACACCATATATTTT.

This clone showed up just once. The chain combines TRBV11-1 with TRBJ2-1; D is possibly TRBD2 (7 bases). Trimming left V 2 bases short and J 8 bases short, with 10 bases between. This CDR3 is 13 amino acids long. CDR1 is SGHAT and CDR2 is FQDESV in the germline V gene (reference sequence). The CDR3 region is CASSLWGGDEQFF. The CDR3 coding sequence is TGTGCCAGCAGCTTATGGGGGGGCGATGAGCAGTTCTTC.

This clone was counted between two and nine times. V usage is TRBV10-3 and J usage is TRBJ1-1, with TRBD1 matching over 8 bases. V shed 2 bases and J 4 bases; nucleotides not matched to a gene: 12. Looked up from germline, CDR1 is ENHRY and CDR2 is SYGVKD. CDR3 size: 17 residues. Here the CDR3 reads CAISEVGLTGGGTEAFF. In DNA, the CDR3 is TGTGCCATCAGTGAGGTTGGGTTAACAGGGGGGGGCACTGAAGCTTTCTTT.

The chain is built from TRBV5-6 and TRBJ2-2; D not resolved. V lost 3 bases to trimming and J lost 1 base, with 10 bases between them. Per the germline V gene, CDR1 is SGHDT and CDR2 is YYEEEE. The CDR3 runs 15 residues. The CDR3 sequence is CASSSMHRNTGELFF. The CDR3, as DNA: TGTGCCAGCAGCTCAATGCACAGGAACACCGGGGAGCTGTTTTTT. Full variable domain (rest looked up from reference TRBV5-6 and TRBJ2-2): DAGVTQSPTHLIKTRGQQVTLRCSPKSGHDTVSWYQQALGQGPQFIFQYYEEEERQRGNFPDRFSGHQFPNYSSELNVNALLLGDSALYLCASSSMHRNTGELFFGEGSRLTVL.

The CDR3 spells CASSPGSPYEQYF. CDR3 sequence (DNA): TGTGCCAGCAGCCCAGGGAGCCCCTACGAGCAGTACTTC. V and J are TRBV7-6 and TRBJ2-7, with D possibly being TRBD1 or TRBD2 (5 bases each). This CDR3 region has 13 residues. Germline-derived CDR1 and CDR2 are SGHVS and FNYEAQ. V was shortened by 5 bases and J by 2 bases, with 10 bases between the two germline ends.

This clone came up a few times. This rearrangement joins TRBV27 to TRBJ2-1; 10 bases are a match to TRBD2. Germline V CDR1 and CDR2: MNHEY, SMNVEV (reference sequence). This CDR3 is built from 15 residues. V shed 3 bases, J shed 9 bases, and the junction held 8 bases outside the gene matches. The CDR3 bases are TGTGCCAGCAGTTTTTGGCTAGCGGGAGTAGGTGAGCAGTTCTTC. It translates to CASSFWLAGVGEQFF.

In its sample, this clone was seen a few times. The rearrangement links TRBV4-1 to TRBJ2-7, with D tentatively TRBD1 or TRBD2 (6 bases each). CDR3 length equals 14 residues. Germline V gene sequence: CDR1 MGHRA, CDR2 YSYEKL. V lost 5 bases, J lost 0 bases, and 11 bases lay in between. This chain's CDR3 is CASSLGGASYEQYF. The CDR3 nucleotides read TGCGCCAGCAGCTTGGGGGGCGCCTCCTACGAGCAGTACTTC.

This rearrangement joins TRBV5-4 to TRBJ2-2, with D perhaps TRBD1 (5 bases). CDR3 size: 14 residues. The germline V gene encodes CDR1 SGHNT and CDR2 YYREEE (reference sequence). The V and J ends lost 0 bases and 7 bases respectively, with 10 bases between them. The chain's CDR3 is CASSLGRVNGELFF. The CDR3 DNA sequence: TGTGCCAGCAGCTTGGGCAGGGTCAACGGGGAGCTGTTTTTT.